The sequence of this T cell receptor (beta chain) was determined in a study of radiotherapy plus CTLA-4 blockade in lung cancer. Study-wide background: Disease control was seen in approximately 30% of patients, objective responses in 15% to 20%. Study-wide findings and caveats: TCR clones from tumors expanded in blood after radiotherapy plus ipilimumab. According to reports, early shifts in blood T cell clones, alongside interferon-beta, forecast response most accurately.

Assay: immunoSEQ multiplex PCR; the TCRdb copy retains only in-frame clones and omits some. The sample has tens of thousands of clones, 55% to 75% seen once. Details on this clone: As yet, its antigen is unknown.

Lung cancer patients with chemo-refractory metastatic non-small-cell disease were given focal radiation plus CTLA-4 blockade with ipilimumab. The clonotype was recovered from a human donor with non-small cell lung cancer who had stable disease on radiotherapy plus ipilimumab. This specimen consisted of peripheral blood, obtained from a patient treated with radiotherapy plus ipilimumab.

This CDR3 reads CASRDPGLAGGTDTQYF. The CDR3, as DNA: TGTGCCAGCAGAGATCCGGGACTAGCGGGGGGGACAGATACGCAGTATTTT. V and J are TRBV2 and TRBJ2-3, with TRBD2 identical over 16 bases. J gave up 3 bases and V 6 bases, and 6 bases lay outside the gene matches. This CDR3 contains 17 residues. Germline CDR1 reads SNHLY; CDR2 reads FYNNEI. Full variable domain (missing parts from reference TRBV2 and TRBJ2-3): EPEVTQTPSHQVTQMGQEVILRCVPISNHLYFYWYRQILGQKVEFLVSFYNNEISEKSEIFDDQFSVERPDGSNFTLKIRSTKLEDSAMYFCASRDPGLAGGTDTQYFGPGTRLTVL.